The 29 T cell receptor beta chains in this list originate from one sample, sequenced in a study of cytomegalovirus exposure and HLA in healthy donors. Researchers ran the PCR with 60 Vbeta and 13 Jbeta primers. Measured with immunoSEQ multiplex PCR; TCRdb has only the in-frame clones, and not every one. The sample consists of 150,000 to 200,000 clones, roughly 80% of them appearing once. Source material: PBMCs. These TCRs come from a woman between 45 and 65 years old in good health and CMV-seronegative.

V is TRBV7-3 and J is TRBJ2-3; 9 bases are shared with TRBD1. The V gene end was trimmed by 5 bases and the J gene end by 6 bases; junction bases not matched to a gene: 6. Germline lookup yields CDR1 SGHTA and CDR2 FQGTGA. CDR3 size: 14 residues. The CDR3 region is CASSLGTGYDTQYF. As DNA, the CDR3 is TGTGCCAGCAGCCTCGGGACAGGGTACGATACGCAGTATTTT.

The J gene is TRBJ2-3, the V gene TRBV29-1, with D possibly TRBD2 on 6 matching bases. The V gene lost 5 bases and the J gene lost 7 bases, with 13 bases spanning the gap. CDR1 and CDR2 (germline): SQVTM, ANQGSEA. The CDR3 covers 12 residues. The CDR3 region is CSVWDLLNTQYF. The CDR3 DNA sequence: TGCAGCGTTTGGGACTTATTGAATACGCAGTATTTT.

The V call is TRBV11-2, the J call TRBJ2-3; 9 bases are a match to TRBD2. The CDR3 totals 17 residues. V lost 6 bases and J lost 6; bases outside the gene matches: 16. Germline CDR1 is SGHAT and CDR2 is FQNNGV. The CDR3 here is CASRRAGGATHADTQYF. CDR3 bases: TGTGCCAGCAGGCGAGCGGGGGGAGCCACCCACGCCGATACGCAGTATTTT.

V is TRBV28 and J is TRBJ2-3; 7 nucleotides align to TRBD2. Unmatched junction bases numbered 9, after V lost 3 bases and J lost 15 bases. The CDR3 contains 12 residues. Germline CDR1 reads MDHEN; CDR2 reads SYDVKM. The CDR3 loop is CASSFVGTIKYF. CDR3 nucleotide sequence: TGTGCCAGCAGTTTCGTTGGGACTATTAAATATTTT.

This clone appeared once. The CDR3 protein is CASSSKTSGASGELFF. The CDR3 DNA sequence: TGTGCCAGCAGCTCAAAGACTAGCGGGGCTTCCGGGGAGCTGTTTTTT. The genes are TRBV7-9 and TRBJ2-2, with 11 bases identical to TRBD2. CDR1 is SEHNR, CDR2 FQNEAQ, per germline (reference sequence). The V gene end was trimmed by 4 bases and the J gene end by 6 bases; junction bases not matched to a gene: 7. The CDR3 contains 16 residues.

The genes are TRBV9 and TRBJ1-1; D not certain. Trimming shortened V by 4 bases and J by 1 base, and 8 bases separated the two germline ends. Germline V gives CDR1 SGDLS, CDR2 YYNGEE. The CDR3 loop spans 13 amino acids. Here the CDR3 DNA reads TGTGCCAGCAGCATGACGGGGAACACTGAAGCTTTCTTT. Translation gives CASSMTGNTEAFF. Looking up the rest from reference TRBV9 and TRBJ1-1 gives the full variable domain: DSGVTQTPKHLITATGQRVTLRCSPRSGDLSVYWYQQSLDQGLQFLIQYYNGEERAKGNILERFSAQQFPDLHSELNLSSLELGDSALYFCASSMTGNTEAFFGQGTRLTVV.

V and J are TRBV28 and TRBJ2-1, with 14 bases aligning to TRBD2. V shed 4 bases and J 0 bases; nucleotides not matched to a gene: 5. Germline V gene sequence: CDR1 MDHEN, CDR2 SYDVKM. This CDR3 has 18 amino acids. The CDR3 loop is CASSSGTSGGLSYNEQFF. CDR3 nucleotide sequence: TGTGCCAGCAGTTCCGGGACTAGCGGGGGTCTCTCCTACAATGAGCAGTTCTTC.

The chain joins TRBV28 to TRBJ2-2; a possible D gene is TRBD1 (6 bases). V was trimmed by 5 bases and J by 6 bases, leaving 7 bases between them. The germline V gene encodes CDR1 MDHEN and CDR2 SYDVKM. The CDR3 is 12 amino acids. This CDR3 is CASSNRAGELFF. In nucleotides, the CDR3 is TGTGCCAGCAGTAACAGGGCCGGGGAGCTGTTTTTT.

The CDR3 DNA reads TGTGCCAGCAGACTAGCGGGGGGCTCCGGAGGGGAGCTGTTTTTT. This translates into CASRLAGGSGGELFF. This chain uses TRBV6-4 with TRBJ2-2; TRBD2 matches at 12 bases. CDR3 length: 15 residues. Trimming cost V 6 bases and J 8 bases; bases outside gene matches: 7. Per germline, CDR1 MRHNA and CDR2 SNTAGT.

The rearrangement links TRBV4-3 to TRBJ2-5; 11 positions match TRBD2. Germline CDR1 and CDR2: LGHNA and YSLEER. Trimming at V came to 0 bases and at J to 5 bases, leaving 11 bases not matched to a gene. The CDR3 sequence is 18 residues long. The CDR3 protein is CASSQDPPLLAGDETQYF. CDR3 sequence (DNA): TGCGCCAGCAGCCAAGATCCCCCTTTACTAGCGGGGGACGAGACCCAGTACTTC.

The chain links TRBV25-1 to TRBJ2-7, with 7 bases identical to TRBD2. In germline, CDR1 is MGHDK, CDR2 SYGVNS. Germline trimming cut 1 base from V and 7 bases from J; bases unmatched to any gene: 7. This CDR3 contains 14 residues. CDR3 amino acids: CASSEFGGTNEQYF. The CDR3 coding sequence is TGTGCCAGCAGTGAATTCGGGGGGACGAATGAGCAGTACTTC.

The CDR3 DNA follows: TGTGCCAGCAGTGACGAGGTTTACGAGCAGTACTTC. Residues: CASSDEVYEQYF. The chain combines TRBV2 with TRBJ2-7; unclear D gene. Germline V gene lookup returns CDR1 SNHLY and CDR2 FYNNEI. V was shortened by 3 bases and J by 4 bases, with 7 bases between the two germline ends. The CDR3 has 12 amino acids.

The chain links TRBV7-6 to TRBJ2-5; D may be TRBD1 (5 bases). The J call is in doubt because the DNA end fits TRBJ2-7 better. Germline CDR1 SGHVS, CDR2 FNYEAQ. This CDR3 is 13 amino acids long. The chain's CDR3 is CASRQDVSHEQYF. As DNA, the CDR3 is TGTGCCAGCAGACAGGACGTATCCCACGAGCAGTACTTC.

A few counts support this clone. The CDR3 reads CASSTGQGLNTEAFF. CDR3 sequence (DNA): TGTGCCAGTAGTACTGGACAGGGATTGAACACTGAAGCTTTCTTT. V usage is TRBV19 and J usage is TRBJ1-1; the match to TRBD1 covers 8 bases. Germline assignment: CDR1 LNHDA and CDR2 SQIVND (reference sequence). J lost 0 bases, V lost 4 bases, and 4 bases had no gene match. The CDR3 is 15 amino acids. Drawing the rest from reference TRBV19 and TRBJ1-1, the complete variable domain is DGGITQSPKYLFRKEGQNVTLSCEQNLNHDAMYWYRQDPGQGLRLIYYSQIVNDFQKGDIAEGYSVSREKKESFPLTVTSAQKNPTAFYLCASSTGQGLNTEAFFGQGTRLTVV.

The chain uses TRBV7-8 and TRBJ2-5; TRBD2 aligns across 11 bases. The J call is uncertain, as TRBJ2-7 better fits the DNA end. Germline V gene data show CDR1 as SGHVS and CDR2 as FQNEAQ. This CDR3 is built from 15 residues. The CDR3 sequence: CASSVTSGSSYEQYF. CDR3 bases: TGTGCCAGCAGCGTAACTAGCGGGAGCTCCTACGAGCAGTACTTC.

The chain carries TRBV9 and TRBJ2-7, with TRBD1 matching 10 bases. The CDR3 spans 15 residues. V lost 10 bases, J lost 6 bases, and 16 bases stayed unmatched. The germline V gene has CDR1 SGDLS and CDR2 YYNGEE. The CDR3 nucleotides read TGTGCCGGGAACACCGGGACAGGGGAATTGTTCGAGCAGTACTTC. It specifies CAGNTGTGELFEQYF.

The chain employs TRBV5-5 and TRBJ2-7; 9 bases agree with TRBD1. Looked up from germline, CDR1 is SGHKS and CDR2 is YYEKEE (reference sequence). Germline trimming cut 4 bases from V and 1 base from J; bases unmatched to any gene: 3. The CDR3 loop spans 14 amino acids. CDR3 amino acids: CASSADRGSYEQYF. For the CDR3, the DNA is TGTGCCAGCAGCGCGGACAGGGGTTCCTACGAGCAGTACTTC. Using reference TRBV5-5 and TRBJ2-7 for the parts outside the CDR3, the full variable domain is DAGVTQSPTHLIKTRGQQVTLRCSPISGHKSVSWYQQVLGQGPQFIFQYYEKEERGRGNFPDRFSARQFPNYSSELNVNALLLGDSALYLCASSADRGSYEQYFGPGTRLTVT.

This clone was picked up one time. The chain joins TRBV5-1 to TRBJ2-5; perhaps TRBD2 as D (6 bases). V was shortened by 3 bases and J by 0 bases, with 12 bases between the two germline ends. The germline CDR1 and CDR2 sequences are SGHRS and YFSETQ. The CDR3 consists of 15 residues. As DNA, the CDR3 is TGCGCCAGCAGCTCCCTAGGCGGGGACCAAGAGACCCAGTACTTC. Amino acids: CASSSLGGDQETQYF.

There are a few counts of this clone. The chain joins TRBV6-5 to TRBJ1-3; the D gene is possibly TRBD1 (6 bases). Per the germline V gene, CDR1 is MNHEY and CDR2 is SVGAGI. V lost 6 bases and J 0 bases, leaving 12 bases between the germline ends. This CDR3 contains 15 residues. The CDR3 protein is CASRTGSSSGNTIYF. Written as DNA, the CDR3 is TGTGCCAGCAGAACAGGGTCCTCCTCTGGAAACACCATATATTTT.

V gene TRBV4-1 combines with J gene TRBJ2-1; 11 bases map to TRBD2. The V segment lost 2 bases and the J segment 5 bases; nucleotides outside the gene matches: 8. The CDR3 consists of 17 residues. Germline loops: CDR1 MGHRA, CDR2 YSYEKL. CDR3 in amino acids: CASSQLWGTSGNNEQFF. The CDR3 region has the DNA TGCGCCAGCAGCCAACTATGGGGGACTAGCGGAAACAATGAGCAGTTCTTC.

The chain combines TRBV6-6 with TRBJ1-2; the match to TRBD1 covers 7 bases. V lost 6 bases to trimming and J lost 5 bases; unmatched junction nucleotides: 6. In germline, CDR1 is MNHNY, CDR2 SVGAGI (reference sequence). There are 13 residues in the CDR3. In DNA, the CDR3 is TGTGCCAGCAGGGAAGGGGGCTGGTATGGCTACACCTTC. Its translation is CASREGGWYGYTF.

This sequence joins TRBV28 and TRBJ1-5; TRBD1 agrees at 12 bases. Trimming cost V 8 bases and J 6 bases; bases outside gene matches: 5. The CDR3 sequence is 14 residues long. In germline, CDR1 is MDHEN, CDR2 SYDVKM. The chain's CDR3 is CASLRDRGRQPQHF. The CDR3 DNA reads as TGTGCCAGCCTCCGGGACAGGGGGCGTCAGCCCCAGCATTTT. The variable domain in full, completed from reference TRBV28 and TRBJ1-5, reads DVKVTQSSRYLVKRTGEKVFLECVQDMDHENMFWYRQDPGLGLRLIYFSYDVKMKEKGDIPEGYSVSREKKERFSLILESASTNQTSMYLCASLRDRGRQPQHFGDGTRLSIL.

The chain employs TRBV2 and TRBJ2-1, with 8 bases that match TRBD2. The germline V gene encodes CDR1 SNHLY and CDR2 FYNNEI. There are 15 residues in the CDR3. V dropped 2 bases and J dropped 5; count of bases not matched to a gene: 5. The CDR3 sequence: CASSEQLAEHNEQFF. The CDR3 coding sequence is TGTGCCAGCAGTGAACAACTAGCGGAGCACAATGAGCAGTTCTTC.

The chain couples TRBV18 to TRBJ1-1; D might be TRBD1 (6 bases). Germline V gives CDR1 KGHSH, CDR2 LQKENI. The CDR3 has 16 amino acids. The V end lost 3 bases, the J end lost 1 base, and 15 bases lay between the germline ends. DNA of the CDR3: TGTGCCAGCTCACCCGTACAGGGATCTAAGAACACTGAAGCTTTCTTT. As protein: CASSPVQGSKNTEAFF.

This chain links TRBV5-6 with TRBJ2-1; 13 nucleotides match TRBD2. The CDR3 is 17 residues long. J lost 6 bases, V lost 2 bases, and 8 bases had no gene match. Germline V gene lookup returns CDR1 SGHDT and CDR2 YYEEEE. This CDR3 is CASSLRTSGGAPNEQFF. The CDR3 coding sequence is TGTGCCAGCAGCTTACGGACTAGCGGGGGCGCCCCCAATGAGCAGTTCTTC.

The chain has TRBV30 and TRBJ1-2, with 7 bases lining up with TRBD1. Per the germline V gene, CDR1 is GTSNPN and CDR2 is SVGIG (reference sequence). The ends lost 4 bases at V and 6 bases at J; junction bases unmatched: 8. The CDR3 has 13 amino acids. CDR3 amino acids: CAWTIRQGDGYTF. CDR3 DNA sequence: TGTGCCTGGACCATTCGACAGGGAGATGGCTACACCTTC.

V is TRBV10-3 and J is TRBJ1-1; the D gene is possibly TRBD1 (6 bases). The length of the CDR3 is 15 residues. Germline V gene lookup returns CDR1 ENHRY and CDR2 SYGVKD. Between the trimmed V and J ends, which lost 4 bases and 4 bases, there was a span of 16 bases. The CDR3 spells CAISAGQWSGTEAFF. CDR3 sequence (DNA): TGTGCCATCAGTGCCGGACAGTGGAGCGGCACTGAAGCTTTCTTT.

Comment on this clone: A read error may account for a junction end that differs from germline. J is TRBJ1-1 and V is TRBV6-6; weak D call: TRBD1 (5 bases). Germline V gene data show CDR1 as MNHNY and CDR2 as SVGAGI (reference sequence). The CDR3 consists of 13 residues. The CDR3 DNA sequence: TGTGCCAGCAGTTACGGAGGGACCTTAAAGGCGACCTTT. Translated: CASSYGGTLKATF.

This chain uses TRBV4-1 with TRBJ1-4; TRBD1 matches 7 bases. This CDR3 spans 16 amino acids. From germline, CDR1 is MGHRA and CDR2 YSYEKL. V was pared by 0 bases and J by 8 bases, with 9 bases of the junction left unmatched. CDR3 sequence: CASSQDPTGFGEKLFF. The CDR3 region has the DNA TGCGCCAGCAGCCAAGATCCGACAGGGTTTGGGGAAAAACTGTTTTTT.